This entry concerns a single T cell receptor (beta chain). The entry originates in a study of blood T cell repertoires in COVID-19. Looking at the study overall: Some COVID-19 samples were acute and others convalescent; all came from the United States, Italy and Spain. Nucleic acid was either cDNA or gDNA, and it came from T cells, B-cell-depleted T cells, or PBMCs.

In the original processing: Reference gene primer amplification yielded estimated nucleated cell counts. The protocol was immunoSEQ multiplex PCR, while the TCRdb copy is restricted to in-frame clones and leaves out a portion. That table furnishes V, J and clone size, whereas the DNA furnished D and trimming. This sample has about 280,000 clones, with roughly 91% found just once. Germline V gene sequence: CDR1 MNHEY, CDR2 SMNVEV (reference sequence). V was clipped by 4 bases and J by 6 bases; unmatched bases: 12. The CDR3 loop spans 16 amino acids. The chain joins TRBV27 to TRBJ2-7; 10 positions agree with TRBD1. The clonotype was recovered from a man aged 40-49 years with acute or convalescent COVID-19. Sequencing was carried out using peripheral blood. The CDR3 DNA follows: TGTGCCAGCAGTTCACTCCCGGGACAGGGGTCCCTCGAGCAGTACTTC. This codes for CASSSLPGQGSLEQYF.